This T cell receptor (beta chain) was sequenced during a study of coeliac disease (dated by TCRdb to about 2022). For the study in its entirety: Each coeliac patient was placed into one of three groups: newly diagnosed active disease, refractory coeliac disease type I, or disease controlled by a gluten-free diet. High-resolution HLA typing was unavailable, so biased TRBV7-2 usage was queried as a proof of principle. Next-generation sequencing of rearranged TRB and TRG CDR3 regions was used on small intestinal lymphocyte fractions taken from coeliac and non-coeliac patients. The study was aimed at characterising TR repertoires of small intestinal T cells in active, refractory type I and gluten-free-diet-treated coeliac disease. A total of some 30 patients were included in the full study, of whom roughly 22 had serologically confirmed coeliac disease and 8 were controls with non-small intestinal disorders. TRB sequencing worked for samples from just over 26 subjects, and these included 20 to 25 paired bulk unsorted intraepithelial and lamina propria cell samples. What the authors observed across the whole study: The approach was considered by the authors to be unsuitable for unbiased detection of gliadin-specific T cells, as gliadin-specific T cells are scarce and rarely shared between patients. For the most part, TRB repertoires were private, with most amino acid sequences found in only one sample, and V-gene usage showed no significant difference across disease groups. The separation of intraepithelial from lamina propria cells did not yield high-purity fractions, so cross-contamination between compartments was possible. Compared with controls, active coeliac intraepithelial and lamina propria samples had TRB and TRG repertoires of lower clonality, which suggests that diverse T cells were recruited.

Aliquots of about half a million cells were frozen in DMSO/FBS in liquid nitrogen, and one aliquot per fraction was used for sequencing. Every one of the 30 patients in the study had endoscopy and a small intestinal biopsy. To release intraepithelial cells, biopsies were stirred at 37 degrees Celsius for one hour in RPMI containing EGTA, MgCl2 and 1% FBS. Genomic DNA was extracted from frozen unsorted cell fractions with the Qiagen DNeasy blood extraction kit. Library prep was done by the immunoSEQ multiplex PCR assay. The TR loci were subjected to amplification by multiplexed PCR, for which V gene segments served as targets of the forward primers and J gene segments as targets of the reverse primers. The amplified CDR3 regions were sequenced using the Illumina HiSeq System. The study's processing was this. To strip out PCR and sequencing errors and collapse the data into unique sequences, a nearest-neighbour algorithm merged closely related reads. Two measures summarised the repertoires: clonality, and T cell density, defined as TR molecules per amount of genomic DNA input. Public TRs were defined as CDR3 amino acid sequences in at least 80% of unsorted samples, then tested for differential abundance between coeliac and control samples. Differences in clonality and density between disease groups were tested by Kruskal-Wallis tests, followed by Dunn post-tests. Held by TCRdb, this immuneACCESS table contains in-frame sequences only and omits some clones. Under half of the omission traces to an unresolved V gene where checked; the cause of the rest is unknown. That table gives V, J and clone size, and the DNA gave D and trimming. The sample records roughly 3,500 clones, 66% of which are singletons. The top ten clones comprise around 5.7% of the sample.

About this clone itself: The target of this receptor is not known. Base-call qualities are not available, and no considerably larger clone is one nucleotide away.

The CDR3 goes from the cysteine to the phenylalanine over 14 residues. The DNA shown is the 42-base CDR3, in frame from base 1. The rearranged segments are TRBV21-1 and TRBJ2-7; TRBD1, the table's D call, lacks a check against the DNA. TRBV21-1 is designated a pseudogene. The origin of this receptor is a woman in her fifties or sixties with active celiac disease. The specimen sequenced was intraepithelial lymphocytes from the gut. Sample cell subset or site, as interpreted from the label and publication: intraepithelial cell (IEC) fraction of small intestinal biopsy. The nucleotides are TGTGCCAGCAACCGGGACAGGGACTCCTACGAGCAGTACTTC. Translation gives CASNRDRDSYEQYF.